These 20 T cell receptor beta chains were all obtained from the same sample, sequenced in a study of T-cell reconstitution after alpha-beta-depleted transplantation in children. Using unique molecular identifiers, the investigators prepared the TCRbeta library. TCRdb recomputed calls from the PCR reads with MiXCR, one row per CDR3 protein. The repertoire holds fewer than 750,000 distinct CDR3 sequences, with under 30% as singletons. Material: PBMCs, mostly from graft donor cells, obtained 360 days after TCRalphabeta/CD19-depleted stem cell transplant. The receptors here all came from a boy in the first two years of life who had a stem cell transplant for acute myeloid leukemia, so the T cells may come from the graft donor.

The gene calls are TRBV29-1 and TRBJ2-2; perhaps TRBD2 as D (6 bases). Germline V gives CDR1 SQVTM, CDR2 ANQGSEA. Trimming left V 4 bases short and J 2 bases short, with 11 bases between. CDR3 length: 14 residues. The CDR3 region has the DNA TGCAGCGTTGGGGCGGGAACTAACACCGGGGAGCTGTTTTTT. The encoded protein is CSVGAGTNTGELFF.

The chain employs TRBV24-1 and TRBJ2-3; D is unresolved. V was cut by 4 bases and J by 1 base, with 8 bases left in between. The CDR3 has 14 amino acids. Germline CDR1 and CDR2: KGHDR and SFDVKD. CDR3 residues: CATSETAGTDTQYF. The CDR3 bases are TGTGCCACCAGTGAAACCGCAGGCACAGATACGCAGTATTTT.

The CDR3 protein is CASTGQYDTEAFF. CDR3 nucleotide sequence: TGTGCCAGCACGGGACAGTATGACACTGAAGCTTTCTTT. This chain links TRBV6-1 with TRBJ1-1; 7 bases line up with TRBD1. Germline values: CDR1 MNHNS, CDR2 SASEGT. CDR3 length: 13 residues. Trimming cost V 7 bases and J 3 bases; bases outside gene matches: 5.

This clonotype has only a few counts. The chain employs TRBV7-9 and TRBJ2-5; a possible D gene is TRBD2 (6 bases). The CDR3 is made up of 15 amino acids. Trimming cost V 3 bases and J 1 base, with 12 bases left between them. Germline V gene lookup returns CDR1 SEHNR and CDR2 FQNEAQ (reference sequence). CDR3 loop: CASSFVRDFQETQYF. In nucleotides, the CDR3 is TGTGCCAGCAGCTTCGTCCGGGACTTCCAAGAGACCCAGTACTTC.

The V gene is TRBV29-1, the J gene TRBJ1-4; D perhaps matches TRBD1 (5 bases). V lost 0 bases and J lost 8, with 22 bases in between. From germline, CDR1 is SQVTM and CDR2 ANQGSEA. The CDR3 is 17 residues long. The CDR3: CSVEDQEYAGLGEKLFF. The CDR3 DNA follows: TGCAGCGTTGAAGATCAGGAGTATGCAGGGCTCGGGGAAAAACTGTTTTTT.

Ten or more counts support this clonotype. Mismatch with germline at one junction end may stem from a read error. V and J are TRBV12-3 or TRBV12-4 and TRBJ2-1; 10 bases map to TRBD2. The CDR3 extends over 14 amino acids. The CDR3 DNA reads TGCGCCAGCAGCTTTGGGACTAGCGTCAATGAGCAGTTCTTC. It codes for CASSFGTSVNEQFF.

This clonotype was picked up many times. This chain connects TRBV25-1 to TRBJ1-2; D uncertain. The V end lost 5 bases, the J end lost 2 bases, and 6 bases lay between the germline ends. CDR1 is MGHDK, CDR2 SYGVNS, per germline. This CDR3 has 12 amino acids. CDR3 sequence (DNA): TGTGCCAGCAGTCGGGGAAACTATGGCTACACCTTC. Protein product: CASSRGNYGYTF.

This clonotype was counted many times. The J gene is TRBJ2-1, the V gene TRBV10-3, with D possibly matching TRBD1 (5 bases). In germline, CDR1 is ENHRY, CDR2 SYGVKD. The CDR3 is 14 residues long. Between the trimmed V and J ends, which lost 3 bases and 7 bases, there was a span of 13 bases. Here the CDR3 DNA reads TGTGCCATCAGTGACCCAGATAGGGGAAATGAGCAGTTCTTC. Translating it yields CAISDPDRGNEQFF.

V is TRBV20-1 and J is TRBJ1-5; D is unclear. This CDR3 comprises 12 residues. The V gene's germline CDR1 is DFQATT and CDR2 SNEGSKA (reference sequence). Trimming pared 4 bases from V and 1 base from J, leaving 5 bases between. The CDR3 region has the DNA TGCAGTGCTATCAAAAGCAATCAGCCCCAGCATTTT. This translates into CSAIKSNQPQHF.

This clonotype came up a few times. V usage is TRBV11-2 and J usage is TRBJ2-3; D gene unclear. CDR3 length: 16 amino acids. Germline CDR1 is SGHAT and CDR2 is FQNNGV. V lost 5 bases and J lost 1, with 16 bases in between. Here the CDR3 DNA reads TGTGCCAGCAGCCTCACCGTCGGGTTCGGCACAGATACGCAGTATTTT. This encodes CASSLTVGFGTDTQYF.

The rearrangement joins TRBV12-3 or TRBV12-4 to TRBJ1-2; unclear D gene. V shed 7 bases and J shed 3 bases, with 12 bases lying between them. The CDR3 is 13 amino acids. The CDR3 sequence: CASTLDGDYGYTF. The CDR3 DNA follows: TGTGCCAGCACCCTGGATGGGGACTATGGCTACACCTTC.

This sequence joins TRBV5-5 and TRBJ1-2; maybe TRBD1 (5 bases). The CDR3 length is 14 residues. Germline CDR1 is SGHKS and CDR2 is YYEKEE (reference sequence). V was trimmed by 0 bases and J by 8 bases, leaving 14 bases between them. The CDR3 here is CASSLEDTLSGYTF. Written as DNA, the CDR3 is TGTGCCAGCAGCTTGGAGGACACCCTCTCAGGCTACACCTTC.

The chain carries TRBV12-3 or TRBV12-4 and TRBJ1-5; D possibly corresponds to TRBD1 (6 bases). The CDR3 runs to 13 residues. Trimming took off 6 bases at V and 5 bases at J, with 11 bases between the two ends. The CDR3, as DNA: TGTGCCAGCAGACCTGGACAGTATCAGCCCCAGCATTTT. It translates to CASRPGQYQPQHF.

This clonotype was counted a few times. The rearrangement links TRBV6-2 or TRBV6-3 to TRBJ2-7; D remains ambiguous. Germline loops: CDR1 MNHEY, CDR2 SVGEGT. The CDR3 loop spans 17 amino acids. Trimming pared 2 bases from V and 0 bases from J, leaving 17 bases between. The chain's CDR3 is CASSYDSAAGDSYEQYF. The CDR3 DNA sequence: TGTGCCAGCAGTTACGATTCGGCAGCTGGCGACTCCTACGAGCAGTACTTC.

The V and J genes are TRBV29-1 and TRBJ1-1; D is possibly TRBD1 (6 bases). The CDR3 extends over 11 amino acids. Trimming stripped 6 bases from V and 1 base from J, with 6 bases between. CDR1 is SQVTM and CDR2 is ANQGSEA in the germline V gene. The CDR3 loop is CSVTGNTEAFF. CDR3 sequence (DNA): TGCAGCGTGACAGGGAACACTGAAGCTTTCTTT. The full variable domain, rest sourced from reference TRBV29-1 and TRBJ1-1, is SAVISQKPSRDICQRGTSLTIQCQVDSQVTMMFWYRQQPGQSLTLIATANQGSEATYESGFVIDKFPISRPNLTFSTLTVSNMSPEDSSIYLCSVTGNTEAFFGQGTRLTVV.

This clonotype was counted at least ten times. V and J are TRBV27 and TRBJ2-2; the D call may be TRBD1 or TRBD2 (6 bases each). The germline gives CDR1 MNHEY, CDR2 SMNVEV (reference sequence). The CDR3 sequence is 13 residues long. Trimming removed 4 bases from V and 5 bases from J, with 8 bases in between. The CDR3 bases are TGTGCCAGCAGTTGGAGGGGGACCGGGGAGCTGTTTTTT. It yields the protein CASSWRGTGELFF.

This clonotype was seen just once. The chain joins TRBV5-1 to TRBJ2-1; the D gene is possibly TRBD2 (6 bases). Germline V lookup: CDR1 SGHRS, CDR2 YFSETQ. The CDR3 is 14 residues long. V gave up 0 bases and J gave up 4 bases, with 8 bases separating them. The CDR3 sequence is CASSLELAYNEQFF. The CDR3, as DNA: TGCGCCAGCAGCTTGGAACTAGCTTACAATGAGCAGTTCTTC.

V is TRBV20-1 and J is TRBJ2-5; D is possibly TRBD2 (6 bases). V gave up 4 bases and J gave up 12 bases, with 24 bases separating them. The germline V gene has CDR1 DFQATT and CDR2 SNEGSKA (reference sequence). The CDR3 is 14 residues long. The CDR3 is CSATITGRSGGEYF. The CDR3 DNA sequence: TGCAGTGCTACAATCACCGGGCGGTCGGGCGGGGAGTACTTC.

The chain links TRBV7-2 to TRBJ2-7; a possible D gene is TRBD1 (6 bases). Germline CDR1 is SGHTA and CDR2 is FQGNSA. V gave up 5 bases and J gave up 6 bases, with 11 bases separating them. The length of the CDR3 is 12 residues. CDR3: CASSTQGAEQYF. CDR3 coding DNA: TGTGCCAGCAGCACACAGGGTGCCGAGCAGTACTTC.

This chain connects TRBV11-3 to TRBJ2-2; TRBD1 might be the D (5 bases). The CDR3 consists of 13 residues. Trimming removed 5 bases at V and 6 bases at J, with 10 bases between. In germline, CDR1 is SGHNT, CDR2 YENEEA. CDR3 sequence reads: CASSRRGPGELFF. The CDR3 DNA reads TGTGCCAGCAGCCGAAGGGGTCCCGGGGAGCTGTTTTTT.